The source of this T cell receptor beta chain is a study of shared clonotypes between healthy human individuals. The CDR3 is 12 residues long. Deletions cut 2 bases from V and 16 bases from J, with 18 bases between. Germline values: CDR1 GTSNPN, CDR2 SVGIG (reference sequence). Replicate PCRs from sorted subsets contained around 200 ng DNA, which is some 30,000 T cell genomes. TCRdb's table, derived via immunoSEQ multiplex PCR, lists solely in-frame clones and lacks some. The repertoire includes roughly 2,300,000 clones, roughly 92% of them detected once, and 0.3% to 0.45% sits in the top ten. The chain couples TRBV30 to TRBJ2-1, with D unresolved. The sequenced sample was naive CD4+ T cells from PBMCs. The subset is: CD45RA+ positively selected. The source of this sequence is a man between 18 and 35 years old in good health. Some clones in this sample may be carry-over from other donors' samples. CDR3 DNA: TGTGCCTGGAGTATAACGGGCCTCTCCTATTTCTTC. As protein: CAWSITGLSYFF.